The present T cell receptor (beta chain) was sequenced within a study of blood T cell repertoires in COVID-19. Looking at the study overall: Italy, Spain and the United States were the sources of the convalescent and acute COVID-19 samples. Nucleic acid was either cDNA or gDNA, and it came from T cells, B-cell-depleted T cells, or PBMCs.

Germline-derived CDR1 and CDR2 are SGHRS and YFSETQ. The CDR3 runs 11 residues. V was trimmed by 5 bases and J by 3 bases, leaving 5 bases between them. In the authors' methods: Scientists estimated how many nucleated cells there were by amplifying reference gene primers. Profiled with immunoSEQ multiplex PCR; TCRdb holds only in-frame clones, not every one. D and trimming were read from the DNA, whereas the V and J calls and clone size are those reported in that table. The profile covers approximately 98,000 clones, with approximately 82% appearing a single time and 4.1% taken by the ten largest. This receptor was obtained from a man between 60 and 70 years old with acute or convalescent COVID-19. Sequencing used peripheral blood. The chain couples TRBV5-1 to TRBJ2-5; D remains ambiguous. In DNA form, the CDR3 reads TGCGCCAGCAGATATGAAGAGACCCAGTACTTC. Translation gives CASRYEETQYF.